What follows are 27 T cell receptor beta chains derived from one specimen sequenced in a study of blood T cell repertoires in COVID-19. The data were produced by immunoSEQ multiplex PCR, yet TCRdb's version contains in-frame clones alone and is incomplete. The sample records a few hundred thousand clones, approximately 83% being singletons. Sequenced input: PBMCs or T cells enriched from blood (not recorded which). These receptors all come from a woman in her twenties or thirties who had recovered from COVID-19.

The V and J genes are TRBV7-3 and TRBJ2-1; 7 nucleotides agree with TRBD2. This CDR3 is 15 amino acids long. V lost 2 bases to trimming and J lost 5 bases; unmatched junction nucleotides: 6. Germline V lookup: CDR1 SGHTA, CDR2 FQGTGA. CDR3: CASSLSGGSNNEQFF. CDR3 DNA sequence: TGTGCCAGCAGCTTATCGGGCGGGAGTAACAATGAGCAGTTCTTC.

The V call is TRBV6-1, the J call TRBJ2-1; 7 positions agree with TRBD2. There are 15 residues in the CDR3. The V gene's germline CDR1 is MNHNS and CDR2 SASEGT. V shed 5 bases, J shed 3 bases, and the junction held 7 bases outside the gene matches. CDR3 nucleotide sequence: TGTGCCAGCAGTCCTTCGGGACTACTCTACAATGAGCAGTTCTTC. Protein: CASSPSGLLYNEQFF.

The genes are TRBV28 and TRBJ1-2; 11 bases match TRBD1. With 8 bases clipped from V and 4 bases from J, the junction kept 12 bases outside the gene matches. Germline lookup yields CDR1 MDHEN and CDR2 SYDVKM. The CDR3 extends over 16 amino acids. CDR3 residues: CASSTGGQGAFYGYTF. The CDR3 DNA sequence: TGTGCCAGCTCTACCGGAGGACAGGGGGCTTTCTATGGCTACACCTTC.

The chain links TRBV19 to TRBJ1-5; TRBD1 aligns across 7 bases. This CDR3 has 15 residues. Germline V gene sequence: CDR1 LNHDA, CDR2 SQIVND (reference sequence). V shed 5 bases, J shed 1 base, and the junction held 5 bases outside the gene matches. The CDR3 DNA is TGTGCCAGTAGTCCCATACAGGGGAGCAATCAGCCCCAGCATTTT. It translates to CASSPIQGSNQPQHF.

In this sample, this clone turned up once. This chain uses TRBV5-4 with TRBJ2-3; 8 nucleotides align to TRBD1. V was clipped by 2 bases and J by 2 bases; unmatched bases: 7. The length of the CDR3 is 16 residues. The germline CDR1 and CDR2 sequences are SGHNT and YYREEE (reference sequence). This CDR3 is CASSFIDRGTTDTQYF. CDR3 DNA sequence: TGTGCCAGCAGCTTTATCGACAGGGGAACCACAGATACGCAGTATTTT.

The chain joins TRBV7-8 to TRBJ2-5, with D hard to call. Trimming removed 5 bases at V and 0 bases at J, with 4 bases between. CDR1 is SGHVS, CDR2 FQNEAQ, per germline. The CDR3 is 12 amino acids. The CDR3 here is CASSPNQETQYF. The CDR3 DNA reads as TGTGCCAGCAGCCCCAACCAAGAGACCCAGTACTTC.

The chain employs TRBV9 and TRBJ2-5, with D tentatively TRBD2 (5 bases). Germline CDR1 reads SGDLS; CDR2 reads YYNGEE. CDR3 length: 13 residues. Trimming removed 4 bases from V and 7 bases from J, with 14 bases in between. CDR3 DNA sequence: TGTGCCAGCAGCAGAGGGCCCCTAGGGACCCAGTACTTC. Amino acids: CASSRGPLGTQYF.

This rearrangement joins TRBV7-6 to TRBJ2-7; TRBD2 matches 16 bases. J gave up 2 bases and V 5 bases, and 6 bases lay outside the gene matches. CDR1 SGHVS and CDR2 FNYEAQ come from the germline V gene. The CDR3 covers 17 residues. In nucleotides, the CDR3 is TGTGCCAGCAGCCAAGGGACTAGCGGGAGGGTACCCTACGAGCAGTACTTC. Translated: CASSQGTSGRVPYEQYF.

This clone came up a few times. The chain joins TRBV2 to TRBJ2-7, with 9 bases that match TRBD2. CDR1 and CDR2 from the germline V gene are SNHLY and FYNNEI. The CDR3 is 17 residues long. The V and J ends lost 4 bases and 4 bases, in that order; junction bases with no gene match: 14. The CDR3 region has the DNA TGTGCCAGCAGTGGAATCTTTCAAGGGACTAGCCCTTACGAGCAGTACTTC. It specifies CASSGIFQGTSPYEQYF.

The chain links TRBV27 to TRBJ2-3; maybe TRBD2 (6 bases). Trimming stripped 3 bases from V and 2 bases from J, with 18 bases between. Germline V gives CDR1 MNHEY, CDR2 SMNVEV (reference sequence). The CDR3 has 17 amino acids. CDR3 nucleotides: TGTGCCAGCAGTTTGAGTATTGGGACGGGGGACACAGATACGCAGTATTTT. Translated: CASSLSIGTGDTDTQYF.

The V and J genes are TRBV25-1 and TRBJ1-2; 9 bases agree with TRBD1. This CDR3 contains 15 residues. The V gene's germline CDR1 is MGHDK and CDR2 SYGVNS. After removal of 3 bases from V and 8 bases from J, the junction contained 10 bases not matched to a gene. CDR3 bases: TGTGCCAGCAGTGAGACAGGGGGGTTACCACTAGGCTACACCTTC. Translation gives CASSETGGLPLGYTF.

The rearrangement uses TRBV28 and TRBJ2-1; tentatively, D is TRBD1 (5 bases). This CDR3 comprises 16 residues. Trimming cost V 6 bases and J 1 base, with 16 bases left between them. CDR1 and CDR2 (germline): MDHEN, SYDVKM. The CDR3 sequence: CASRGLQERSYNEQFF. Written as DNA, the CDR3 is TGTGCCAGCAGGGGTTTACAGGAGAGGTCCTACAATGAGCAGTTCTTC.

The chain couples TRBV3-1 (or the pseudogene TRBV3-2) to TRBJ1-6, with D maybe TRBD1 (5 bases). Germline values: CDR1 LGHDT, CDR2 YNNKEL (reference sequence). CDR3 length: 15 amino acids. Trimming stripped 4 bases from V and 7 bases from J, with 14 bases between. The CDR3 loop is CASSPQAGNNSPLHF. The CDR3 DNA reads TGTGCCAGCAGCCCCCAGGCAGGGAACAATTCACCCCTCCACTTT.

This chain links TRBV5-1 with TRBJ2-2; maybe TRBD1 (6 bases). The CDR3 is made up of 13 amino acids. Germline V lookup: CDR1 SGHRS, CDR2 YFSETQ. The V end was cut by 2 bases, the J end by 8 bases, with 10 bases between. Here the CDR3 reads CASSFQGLGELFF. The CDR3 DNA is TGCGCCAGCAGCTTCCAGGGGCTAGGGGAGCTGTTTTTT.

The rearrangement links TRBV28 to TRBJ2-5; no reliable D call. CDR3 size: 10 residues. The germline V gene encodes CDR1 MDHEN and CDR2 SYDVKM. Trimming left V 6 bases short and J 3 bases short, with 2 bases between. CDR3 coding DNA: TGTGCCAGCAGCGAAGAGACCCAGTACTTC. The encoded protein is CASSEETQYF.

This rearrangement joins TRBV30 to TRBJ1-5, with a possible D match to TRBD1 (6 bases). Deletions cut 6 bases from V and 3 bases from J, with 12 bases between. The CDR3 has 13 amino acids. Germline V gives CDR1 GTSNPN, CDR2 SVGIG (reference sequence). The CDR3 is CACLTGYNQPQHF. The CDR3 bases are TGTGCCTGTCTCACAGGGTACAATCAGCCCCAGCATTTT.

In nucleotides, the CDR3 is TGTGCCAGCAGCGGTTGGACAGGGTGGAACACTGAAGCTTTCTTT. It yields the protein CASSGWTGWNTEAFF. J is TRBJ1-1 and V is TRBV5-8; 8 bases agree with TRBD1. Germline CDR1 is SGHTS and CDR2 is YDEGEE. Germline trimming cut 4 bases from V and 1 base from J; bases unmatched to any gene: 6. The CDR3 loop spans 15 amino acids.

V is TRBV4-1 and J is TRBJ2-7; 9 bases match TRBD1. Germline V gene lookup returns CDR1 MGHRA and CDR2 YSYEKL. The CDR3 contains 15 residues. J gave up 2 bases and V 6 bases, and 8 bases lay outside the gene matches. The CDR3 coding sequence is TGCGCCAGCAGTGACAGGGGGAAAGGGGCCTACGAGCAGTACTTC. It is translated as CASSDRGKGAYEQYF.

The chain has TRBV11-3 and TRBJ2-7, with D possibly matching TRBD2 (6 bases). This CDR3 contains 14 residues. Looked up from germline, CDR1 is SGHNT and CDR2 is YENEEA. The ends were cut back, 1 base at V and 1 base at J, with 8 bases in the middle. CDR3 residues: CASSLGRESYEQYF. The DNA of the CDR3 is TGTGCCAGCAGCTTAGGGAGGGAGTCCTACGAGCAGTACTTC. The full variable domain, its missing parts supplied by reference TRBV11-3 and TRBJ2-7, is EAGVVQSPRYKIIEKKQPVAFWCNPISGHNTLYWYLQNLGQGPELLIRYENEEAVDDSQLPKDRFSAERLKGVDSTLKIQPAELGDSAVYLCASSLGRESYEQYFGPGTRLTVT.

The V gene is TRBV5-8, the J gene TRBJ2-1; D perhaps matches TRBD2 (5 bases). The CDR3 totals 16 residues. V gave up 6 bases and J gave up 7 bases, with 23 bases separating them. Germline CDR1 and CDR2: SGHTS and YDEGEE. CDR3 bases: TGTGCCAGCAAGCGGAGTCAGGAACTTAGGTCTAATGAGCAGTTCTTC. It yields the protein CASKRSQELRSNEQFF.

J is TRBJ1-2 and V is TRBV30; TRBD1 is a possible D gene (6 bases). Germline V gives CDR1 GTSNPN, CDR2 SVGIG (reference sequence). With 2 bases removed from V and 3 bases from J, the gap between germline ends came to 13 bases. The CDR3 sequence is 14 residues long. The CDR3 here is CAWSLGAFDYGYTF. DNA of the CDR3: TGTGCCTGGAGTCTGGGGGCATTCGACTATGGCTACACCTTC.

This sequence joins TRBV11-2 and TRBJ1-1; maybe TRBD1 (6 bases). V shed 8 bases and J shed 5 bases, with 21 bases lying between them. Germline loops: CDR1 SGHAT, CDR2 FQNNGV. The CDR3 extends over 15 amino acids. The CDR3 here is CASRRDTSWRTEAFF. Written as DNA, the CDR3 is TGTGCCAGCCGCCGGGACACCTCCTGGAGGACTGAAGCTTTCTTT.

DNA of the CDR3: TGTGCCAGCAGCCTCCTGCGGGGAGGAGGGGCCAACGTCCTGACTTTC. The encoded protein is CASSLLRGGGANVLTF. The chain recombines TRBV3-1 (or the pseudogene TRBV3-2) with TRBJ2-6; tentative D call: TRBD2 (6 bases). The CDR3 is made up of 16 amino acids. From germline, CDR1 is LGHDT and CDR2 YNNKEL (reference sequence). The V end lost 4 bases, the J end lost 4 bases, and 14 bases lay between the germline ends.

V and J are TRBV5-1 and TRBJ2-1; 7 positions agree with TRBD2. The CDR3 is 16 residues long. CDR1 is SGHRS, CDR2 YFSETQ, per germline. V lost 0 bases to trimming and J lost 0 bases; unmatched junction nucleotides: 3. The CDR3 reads CASSLAGGSSYNEQFF. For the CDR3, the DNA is TGCGCCAGCAGCTTGGCCGGGGGGAGCTCCTACAATGAGCAGTTCTTC.

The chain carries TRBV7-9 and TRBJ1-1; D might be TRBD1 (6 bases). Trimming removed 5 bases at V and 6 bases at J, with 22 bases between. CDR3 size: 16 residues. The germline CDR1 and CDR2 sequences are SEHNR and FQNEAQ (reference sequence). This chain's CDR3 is CASSPPTGMGGAEAFF. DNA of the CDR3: TGTGCCAGCAGCCCCCCCACAGGGATGGGGGGGGCTGAAGCTTTCTTT.

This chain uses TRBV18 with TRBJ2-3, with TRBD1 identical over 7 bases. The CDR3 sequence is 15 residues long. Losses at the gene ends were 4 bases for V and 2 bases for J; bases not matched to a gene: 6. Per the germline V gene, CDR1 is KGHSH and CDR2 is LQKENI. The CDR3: CASSLGQTYTDTQYF. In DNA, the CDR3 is TGTGCCAGCTCACTGGGACAGACATACACAGATACGCAGTATTTT.

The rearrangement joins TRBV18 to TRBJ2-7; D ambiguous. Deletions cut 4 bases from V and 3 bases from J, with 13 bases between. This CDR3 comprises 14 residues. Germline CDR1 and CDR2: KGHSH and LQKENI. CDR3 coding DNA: TGTGCCAGCTCACTCTCCCCCCCGGGCTACGAGCAGTACTTC. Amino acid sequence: CASSLSPPGYEQYF. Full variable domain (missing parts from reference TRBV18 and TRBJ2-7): NAGVMQNPRHLVRRRGQEARLRCSPMKGHSHVYWYRQLPEEGLKFMVYLQKENIIDESGMPKERFSAEFPKEGPSILRIQQVVRGDSAAYFCASSLSPPGYEQYFGPGTRLTVT.